Listed below are T cell receptor beta chains from one sample, sequenced in a study of T-cell memory formation after mild COVID-19. TCRdb ran MiXCR on the 5' RACE reads and lists one entry per CDR3 protein. In the table there are fewer than 140,000 distinct CDR3 sequences, 17% of which are singletons. The sequenced sample consisted of PBMCs or a T cell subset sorted from them (not recorded which). The receptor set was obtained from an adult woman who had mild COVID-19 (a few samples of this study predate the infection). Cell type and time point are not known. The CDR3 runs from the conserved cysteine through the conserved F or W. A D gene is named only where the DNA matches it firmly. Rows may omit the clone size; those that give it use once, few, many or a size class.

d_gene: TRBD2; j_gene: TRBJ2-1; abundance: few; v_gene: TRBV20-1; CDR3nt: TGCAGTGCTAGAGCGACTAGCGGGTCGGTGCAGTTCTTC; CDR3aa: CSARATSGSVQFF
d_gene: TRBD1; j_gene: TRBJ2-7; abundance: -; v_gene: TRBV24-1; CDR3nt: TGTGCCACCTCCGACAGGGGCTACGAGCAGTACTTC; CDR3aa: CATSDRGYEQYF
d_gene: -; j_gene: TRBJ2-1; abundance: -; v_gene: TRBV29-1; CDR3nt: TGCAGCGTTGAGGGTACCCCCACGGCCAATGAGCAGTTCTTC; CDR3aa: CSVEGTPTANEQFF
d_gene: -; j_gene: TRBJ2-3; abundance: few; v_gene: TRBV7-3; CDR3nt: TGTGCCAGCAGCTTAGGAGGACCCACTAGCACAGATACGCAGTATTTT; CDR3aa: CASSLGGPTSTDTQYF
d_gene: -; j_gene: TRBJ2-3; abundance: -; v_gene: TRBV6-2/TRBV6-3; CDR3nt: TGTGCCAGCAACTTCGGACTTGCGGAGAGCGGCCCAGATACGCAGTATTTT; CDR3aa: CASNFGLAESGPDTQYF
d_gene: TRBD1; j_gene: TRBJ2-2; abundance: -; v_gene: TRBV7-6; CDR3nt: TGTGCCAGCAGTCTATACAGGGGATCCACCGGGGAGCTGTTTTTT; CDR3aa: CASSLYRGSTGELFF
d_gene: TRBD2; j_gene: TRBJ2-1; abundance: few; v_gene: TRBV29-1; CDR3nt: TGCAGCGTCTTGGGACTAGCGGGAGTTGGTGAGCAGTTCTTC; CDR3aa: CSVLGLAGVGEQFF
d_gene: TRBD1; j_gene: TRBJ1-5; abundance: -; v_gene: TRBV5-1; CDR3nt: TGCGCCAGCCGGGGACAGGGGCCCCGAGAGCCCCAGCATTTT; CDR3aa: CASRGQGPREPQHF
d_gene: TRBD1; j_gene: TRBJ1-6; abundance: -; v_gene: TRBV7-6; CDR3nt: TGTGCCAGCAGCTTAAAGGACAGGCCGAGCTCCTATAATTCACCCCTCCACTTT; CDR3aa: CASSLKDRPSSYNSPLHF
d_gene: -; j_gene: TRBJ1-4; abundance: -; v_gene: TRBV21-1; CDR3nt: TGTGCCAGCAGCAAAAGGGAAGGAGAAAAACTGTTTTTT; CDR3aa: CASSKREGEKLFF
d_gene: TRBD1; j_gene: TRBJ2-7; abundance: few; v_gene: TRBV6-6; CDR3nt: TGTGCCAGCAGTTATGAGTTAGGGGGACAGGGATACGAGCAGTACTTC; CDR3aa: CASSYELGGQGYEQYF
d_gene: -; j_gene: TRBJ2-1; abundance: few; v_gene: TRBV7-9; CDR3nt: TGTGCCAGCAGCCCTCTCAGGGGGGGTCACAATGAGCAGTTCTTC; CDR3aa: CASSPLRGGHNEQFF
d_gene: -; j_gene: TRBJ1-1; abundance: few; v_gene: TRBV29-1; CDR3nt: TGCAGCGTTGTCGACAGGAGCGGCACTGAAGCTTTCTTT; CDR3aa: CSVVDRSGTEAFF
d_gene: -; j_gene: TRBJ2-2; abundance: few; v_gene: TRBV25-1; CDR3nt: TGTGCCAGCAGTGGAGCGGGCAGGGGAACGAACACCGGGGAGCTGTTTTTT; CDR3aa: CASSGAGRGTNTGELFF
d_gene: TRBD2; j_gene: TRBJ2-7; abundance: once; v_gene: TRBV20-1; CDR3nt: TGCAGTGCTAGAGATAGGAGAACTAGCGACTACGAGCAGTACTTC; CDR3aa: CSARDRRTSDYEQYF
d_gene: -; j_gene: TRBJ1-3; abundance: -; v_gene: TRBV10-2; CDR3nt: TGCGCCAGCAGCGATGACAGGACTGGAAACACCATATATTTT; CDR3aa: CASSDDRTGNTIYF
d_gene: -; j_gene: TRBJ2-7; abundance: -; v_gene: TRBV4-3; CDR3nt: TGCGCCAGCAGCCTCCTCGAGGGATCCTACGAGCAGTACTTC; CDR3aa: CASSLLEGSYEQYF
d_gene: -; j_gene: TRBJ2-3; abundance: few; v_gene: TRBV5-1; CDR3nt: TGCGCCAGCAGCTTGGACCCACAGATTTCTAGCACAGATACGCAGTATTTT; CDR3aa: CASSLDPQISSTDTQYF
d_gene: -; j_gene: TRBJ2-3; abundance: few; v_gene: TRBV20-1; CDR3nt: TGCAGTGCTAGTTTCCAGGGCGCAGATACGCAGTATTTT; CDR3aa: CSASFQGADTQYF
d_gene: -; j_gene: TRBJ2-1; abundance: -; v_gene: TRBV7-8; CDR3nt: TGTGCCAGCAGCTTAGTGGCCCGGGTGAGGGAGCAGTTCTTC; CDR3aa: CASSLVARVREQFF